This TCR beta chain was observed in a study of cytotoxic CD8 clonotypes in ibrutinib-treated CLL. Clones were read by immunoSEQ multiplex PCR, and TCRdb kept only the in-frame ones, dropping some. The sample holds 25,000 to 30,000 clones; about 78% are singletons and the top ten take 40% to 60%. This clone was detected only a few times. Trimming took off 1 base at V and 3 bases at J, with 7 bases between the two ends. Germline CDR1 SGHRS, CDR2 YFSETQ. The CDR3 covers 13 residues. This clonotype was obtained from a human donor with chronic lymphocytic leukemia. J is TRBJ1-2 and V is TRBV5-1; tentatively, D is TRBD1 (6 bases). The sequenced sample was PBMCs, obtained after 36 months of ibrutinib treatment. The CDR3 protein is CASSLNRDYGYTF. CDR3 in DNA: TGCGCCAGCAGCTTGAACAGGGACTATGGCTACACCTTC.